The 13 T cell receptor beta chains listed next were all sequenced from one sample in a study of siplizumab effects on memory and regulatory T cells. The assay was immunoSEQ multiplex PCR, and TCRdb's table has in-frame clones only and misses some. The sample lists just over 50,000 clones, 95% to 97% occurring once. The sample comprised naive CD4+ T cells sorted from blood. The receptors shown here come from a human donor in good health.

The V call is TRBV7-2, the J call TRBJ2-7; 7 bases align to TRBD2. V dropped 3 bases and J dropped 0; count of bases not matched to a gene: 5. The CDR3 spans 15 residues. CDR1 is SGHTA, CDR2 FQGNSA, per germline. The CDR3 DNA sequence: TGTGCCAGCAGCTTCGATGGGGGGGACTCCTACGAGCAGTACTTC. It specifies CASSFDGGDSYEQYF.

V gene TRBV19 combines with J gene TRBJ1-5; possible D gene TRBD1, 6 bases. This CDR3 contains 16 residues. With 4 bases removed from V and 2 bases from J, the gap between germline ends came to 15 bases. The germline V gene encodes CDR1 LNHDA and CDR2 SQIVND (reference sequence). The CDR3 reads CASSTTGTRGNQPQHF. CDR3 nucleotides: TGTGCCAGTAGTACAACCGGGACAAGGGGCAATCAGCCCCAGCATTTT.

The CDR3 region is CASSKGADTQYF. The CDR3 nucleotides are TGTGCCAGTAGTAAGGGGGCAGATACGCAGTATTTT. The V and J genes are TRBV19 and TRBJ2-3; D possibly corresponds to TRBD1 (6 bases). Germline V CDR1 and CDR2: LNHDA, SQIVND (reference sequence). The V end lost 4 bases, the J end lost 4 bases, and 6 bases lay between the germline ends. The CDR3 runs to 12 residues.

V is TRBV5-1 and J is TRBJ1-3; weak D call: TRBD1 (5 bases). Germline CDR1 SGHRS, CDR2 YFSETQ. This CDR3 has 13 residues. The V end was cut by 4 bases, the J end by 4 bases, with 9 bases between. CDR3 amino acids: CASSRDSGNTIYF. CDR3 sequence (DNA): TGCGCCAGCAGCCGGGACTCGGGAAACACCATATATTTT.

The CDR3 coding sequence is TGTGCCAGCAGTGGGAACCTGGAGGGGTACGAGCAGTACTTC. Its protein product is CASSGNLEGYEQYF. This chain connects TRBV25-1 to TRBJ2-7; possibly TRBD2 for D (6 bases). The germline CDR1 and CDR2 sequences are MGHDK and SYGVNS. There are 14 residues in the CDR3. V was cut by 4 bases and J by 4 bases, with 14 bases left in between.

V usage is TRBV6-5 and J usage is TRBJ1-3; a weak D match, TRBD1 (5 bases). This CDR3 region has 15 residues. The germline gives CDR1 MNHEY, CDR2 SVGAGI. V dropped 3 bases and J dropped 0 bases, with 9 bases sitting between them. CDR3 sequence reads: CASSYQGLSGNTIYF. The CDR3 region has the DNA TGTGCCAGCAGTTATCAGGGCCTCTCTGGAAACACCATATATTTT.

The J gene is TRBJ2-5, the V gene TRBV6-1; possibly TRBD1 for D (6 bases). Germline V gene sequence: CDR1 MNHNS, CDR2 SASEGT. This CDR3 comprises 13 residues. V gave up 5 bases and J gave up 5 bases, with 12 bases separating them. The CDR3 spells CASSSGQYETQYF. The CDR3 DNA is TGTGCCAGCAGTTCGGGACAATATGAGACCCAGTACTTC.

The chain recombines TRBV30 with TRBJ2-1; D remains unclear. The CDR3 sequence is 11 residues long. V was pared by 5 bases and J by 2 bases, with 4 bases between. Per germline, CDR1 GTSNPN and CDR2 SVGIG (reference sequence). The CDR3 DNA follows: TGTGCCTGGGATGCCTACAATGAGCAGTTCTTC. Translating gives CAWDAYNEQFF.

As DNA, the CDR3 is TGCGCCAGCAGCCAAGATCGGCGGGAGGCGGTCTACGAGCAGTACTTC. Its protein is CASSQDRREAVYEQYF. The rearrangement uses TRBV4-3 and TRBJ2-7, with 8 bases fitting TRBD2. The CDR3 runs to 16 residues. Germline trimming cut 0 bases from V and 3 bases from J; bases unmatched to any gene: 7. CDR1 LGHNA and CDR2 YSLEER come from the germline V gene.

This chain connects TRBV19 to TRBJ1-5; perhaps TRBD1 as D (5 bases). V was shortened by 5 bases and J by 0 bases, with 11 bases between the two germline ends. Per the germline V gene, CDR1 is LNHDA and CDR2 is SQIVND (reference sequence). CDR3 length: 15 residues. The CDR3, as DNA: TGTGCCAGTAGTCATGGGGGGAATAGCAATCAGCCCCAGCATTTT. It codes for CASSHGGNSNQPQHF.

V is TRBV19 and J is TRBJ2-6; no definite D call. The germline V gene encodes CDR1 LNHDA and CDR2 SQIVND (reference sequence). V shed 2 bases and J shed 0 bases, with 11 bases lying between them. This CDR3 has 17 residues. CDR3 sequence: CASSIFGSTSGANVLTF. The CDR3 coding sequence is TGTGCCAGTAGTATATTTGGATCGACCTCTGGGGCCAACGTCCTGACTTTC.

CDR3 residues: CASSPIWGLAHNTGELFF. The CDR3 DNA sequence: TGTGCCAGTAGCCCGATCTGGGGACTAGCGCATAACACCGGGGAGCTGTTTTTT. This chain uses TRBV19 with TRBJ2-2; 10 bases are shared with TRBD2. The CDR3 totals 18 residues. With V trimmed by 6 bases and J by 2 bases, 12 bases remained unmatched. Germline V CDR1 and CDR2: LNHDA, SQIVND (reference sequence).

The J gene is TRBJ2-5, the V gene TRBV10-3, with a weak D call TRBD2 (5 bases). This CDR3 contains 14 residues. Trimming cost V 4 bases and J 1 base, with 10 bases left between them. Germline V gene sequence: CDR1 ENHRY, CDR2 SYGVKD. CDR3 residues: CAISASGGQETQYF. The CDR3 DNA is TGTGCCATCAGTGCGTCTGGAGGCCAAGAGACCCAGTACTTC.